Each of the 7 T cell receptor beta chains below was sequenced from the same sample in a study of blood T cell repertoires in COVID-19. The table came from immunoSEQ multiplex PCR; TCRdb's copy has only in-frame clones and leaves some out. The data show some 320,000 clones, almost 85% seen once. Source material: peripheral blood. Receptors were obtained from a human donor in a cohort sampled during active COVID-19.

In this sample, this clone turned up once. The chain is built from TRBV5-1 and TRBJ2-7, with TRBD1 matching 8 bases. The CDR3 extends over 13 amino acids. From germline, CDR1 is SGHRS and CDR2 YFSETQ. J gave up 5 bases and V 4 bases, and 5 bases lay outside the gene matches. This CDR3 is CASSVWTGNEQYF. CDR3 DNA: TGCGCCAGCAGCGTATGGACAGGGAACGAGCAGTACTTC.

The chain employs TRBV5-1 and TRBJ2-2, with D unclear. The CDR3 runs 16 residues. Per germline, CDR1 SGHRS and CDR2 YFSETQ. Trimming pared 0 bases from V and 5 bases from J, leaving 14 bases between. In DNA, the CDR3 is TGCGCCAGCAGCTTGGAGGTTTCGGCGGTTACCGGGGAGCTGTTTTTT. Translating gives CASSLEVSAVTGELFF.

V and J are TRBV5-1 and TRBJ1-2; TRBD1 aligns across 7 bases. The CDR3 length is 16 residues. V lost 2 bases to trimming and J lost 4 bases; unmatched junction nucleotides: 11. CDR1 and CDR2 (germline): SGHRS, YFSETQ. CDR3 DNA sequence: TGCGCCAGCAGCTTAGAACCGGGACAGCGATTCTATGGCTACACCTTC. Its protein product is CASSLEPGQRFYGYTF. Combining the CDR3 with reference TRBV5-1 and TRBJ1-2 gives the whole variable domain KAGVTQTPRYLIKTRGQQVTLSCSPISGHRSVSWYQQTPGQGLQFLFEYFSETQRNKGNFPGRFSGRQFSNSRSEMNVSTLELGDSALYLCASSLEPGQRFYGYTFGSGTRLTVV.

This chain joins TRBV7-2 and TRBJ2-7, with D tentatively TRBD2 (5 bases). The V gene lost 0 bases and the J gene lost 3 bases, with 9 bases spanning the gap. The CDR3 is made up of 14 amino acids. Germline loops: CDR1 SGHTA, CDR2 FQGNSA. CDR3 DNA: TGTGCCAGCAGCTTAGCCAGTCGGGGCTACGAGCAGTACTTC. This encodes CASSLASRGYEQYF.

V gene TRBV5-8 combines with J gene TRBJ1-2; possible D gene TRBD1, 6 bases. CDR1 and CDR2 (germline): SGHTS, YDEGEE. Trimming removed 1 base from V and 4 bases from J, with 11 bases in between. The CDR3 extends over 14 amino acids. This CDR3 is CASSLQGGVYGYTF. CDR3 sequence (DNA): TGTGCCAGCAGCTTGCAAGGGGGTGTCTATGGCTACACCTTC.

The chain combines TRBV6-5 with TRBJ1-2; maybe TRBD1 (5 bases). CDR1 and CDR2 (germline): MNHEY, SVGAGI. The CDR3 runs 12 residues. The V end lost 7 bases, the J end lost 8 bases, and 14 bases lay between the germline ends. In nucleotides, the CDR3 is TGTGCCAGCAAAAGGGGAGGGTTGGGCTACACCTTC. Its translation: CASKRGGLGYTF.

The chain uses TRBV10-2 and TRBJ1-5; 8 bases fit TRBD1. Germline lookup yields CDR1 WSHSY and CDR2 SAAADI. The CDR3 is made up of 16 amino acids. J was trimmed by 1 base and V by 4 bases; bases with no gene match: 6. Here the CDR3 DNA reads TGCGCCAGCAGTGTACTCGGACAGGGCAGCAATCAGCCCCAGCATTTT. This codes for CASSVLGQGSNQPQHF.